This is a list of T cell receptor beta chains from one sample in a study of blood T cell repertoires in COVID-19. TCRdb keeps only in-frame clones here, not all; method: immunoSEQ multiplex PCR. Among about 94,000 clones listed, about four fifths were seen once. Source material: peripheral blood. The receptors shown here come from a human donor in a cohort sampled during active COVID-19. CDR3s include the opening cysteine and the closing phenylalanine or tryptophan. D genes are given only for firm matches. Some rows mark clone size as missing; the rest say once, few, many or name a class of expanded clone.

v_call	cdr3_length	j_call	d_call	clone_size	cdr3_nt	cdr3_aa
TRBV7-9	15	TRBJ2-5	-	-	TGTGCCAGCAGCTTTGGTCTGGGCTTGGTCGAGACCCAGTACTTC	CASSFGLGLVETQYF
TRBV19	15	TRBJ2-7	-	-	TGTGCCAGTAGTATCGGAAGGACGGGGGTCTACGAGCAGTACTTC	CASSIGRTGVYEQYF
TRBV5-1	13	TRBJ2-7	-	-	TGCGCCAGCAGCTCGGTCGGACAGTACGAGCAGTACTTC	CASSSVGQYEQYF
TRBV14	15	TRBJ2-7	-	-	TGTGCCAGCAGCCTGATGACTGGCAGTTCCTACGAGCAGTACTTC	CASSLMTGSSYEQYF
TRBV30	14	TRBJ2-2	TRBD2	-	TGTGCCCGCCCCAGCGGGAGCGGGACCGGGGAGCTGTTTTTT	CARPSGSGTGELFF
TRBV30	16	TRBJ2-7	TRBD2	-	TGTGCCTGGAGTCCCCAGGCGGGGGGGAGGGGCTACGAGCAGTACTTC	CAWSPQAGGRGYEQYF
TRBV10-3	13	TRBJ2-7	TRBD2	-	TGTGCCACCTTAGCGGGAGGGCCTTACGAGCAGTACTTC	CATLAGGPYEQYF
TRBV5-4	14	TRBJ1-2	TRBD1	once	TGTGCCAGCAGCTCGAGCAGGGGGTTGAATGGCTACACCTTC	CASSSSRGLNGYTF
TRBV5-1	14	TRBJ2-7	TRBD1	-	TGCGCCAGCACCCCGGACAGGGGGGCCGACGAGCAGTACTTC	CASTPDRGADEQYF
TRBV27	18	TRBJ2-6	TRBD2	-	TGTGCCAGCAGTGCCCTGACTAGCGGGAGATCTGGGGCCAACGTCCTGACTTTC	CASSALTSGRSGANVLTF
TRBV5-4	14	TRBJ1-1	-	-	TGTGCCAGCAGCTTGGACGGTCAGAACACTGAAGCTTTCTTT	CASSLDGQNTEAFF
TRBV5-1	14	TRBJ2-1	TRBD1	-	TGCGCCAGCAGCCCGGACAGGTCCTACAATGAGCAGTTCTTC	CASSPDRSYNEQFF
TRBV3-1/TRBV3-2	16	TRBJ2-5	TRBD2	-	TGTGCCAGCAACCGTTGGACTAGCGGGAGTAGGGAGACCCAGTACTTC	CASNRWTSGSRETQYF
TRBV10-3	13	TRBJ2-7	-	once	TGTGCCATCAGCCCAGTAGTCCCTAGGGAGCAGTACTTC	CAISPVVPREQYF
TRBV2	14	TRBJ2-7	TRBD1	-	TGTGCCAGCATCCTGGGACAGATGGCCTACGAGCAGTACTTC	CASILGQMAYEQYF
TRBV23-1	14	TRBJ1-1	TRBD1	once	TGCGCCAGCACCCGGGACAGGGTGGACACTGAAGCTTTCTTT	CASTRDRVDTEAFF
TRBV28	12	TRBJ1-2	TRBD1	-	TGTGCCAGCAGCCCAGGGGGCTATGGCTACACCTTC	CASSPGGYGYTF
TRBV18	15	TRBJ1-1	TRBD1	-	TGTGCCAGCTCACCAAACTCGGGACAGGGTTCGGAAGCTTTCTTT	CASSPNSGQGSEAFF
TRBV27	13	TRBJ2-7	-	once	TGTGCCAGCAGTTTCGACAGGAAGAGCGAGCAGTACTTC	CASSFDRKSEQYF
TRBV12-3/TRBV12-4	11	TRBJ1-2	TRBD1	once	TGTGCCAGCAGGTCAGGGGGCGGCTACACCTTC	CASRSGGGYTF
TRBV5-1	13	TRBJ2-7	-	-	TGCGCCAGCAGCAGGGACACCTCCTACGAGCAGTACTTC	CASSRDTSYEQYF
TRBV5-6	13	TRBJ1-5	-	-	TGTGCCAGCAGCCCGCAGGGAAGGCAGCCCCAGCATTTT	CASSPQGRQPQHF
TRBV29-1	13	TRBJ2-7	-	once	TGCAGCGTTAAGGGCGGACTCCTCCACGAGCAGTACTTC	CSVKGGLLHEQYF
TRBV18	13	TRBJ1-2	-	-	TGTGCCAGCTCACCAGAGTCTAACTATGGCTACACCTTC	CASSPESNYGYTF
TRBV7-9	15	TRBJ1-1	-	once	TGTGCCAGCAGCCCAGGCGTCCAGCTGAACACTGAAGCTTTCTTT	CASSPGVQLNTEAFF
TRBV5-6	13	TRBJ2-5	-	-	TGTGCCAGCAGGATACGGTACCAAGAGACCCAGTACTTC	CASRIRYQETQYF
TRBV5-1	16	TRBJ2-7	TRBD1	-	TGCGCCAGCAGCTTGGGGGCGACAGGGCCCTCCTACGAGCAGTACTTC	CASSLGATGPSYEQYF
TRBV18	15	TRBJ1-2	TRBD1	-	TGTGCCAGCTCACCATCGATGACAGGGGACTATGGCTACACCTTC	CASSPSMTGDYGYTF
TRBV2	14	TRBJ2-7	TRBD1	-	TGTGCCAGCAGCGTGGACAGGCGAGCCTACGAGCAGTACTTC	CASSVDRRAYEQYF
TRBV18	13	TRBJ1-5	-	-	TGTGCCAGCTCACCCACGCGAGATCAGCCCCAGCATTTT	CASSPTRDQPQHF
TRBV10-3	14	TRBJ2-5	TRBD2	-	TGTGCCATCAGCAGCGGGAGGGCCGGAGAGACCCAGTACTTC	CAISSGRAGETQYF
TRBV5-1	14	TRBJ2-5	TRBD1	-	TGCGCCAGCAGCATGGGACAGGGTGAGGAGACCCAGTACTTC	CASSMGQGEETQYF
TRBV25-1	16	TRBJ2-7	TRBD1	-	TGTGCCAGCAGTGAATTAGGGACAGGGAATTCCTACGAGCAGTACTTC	CASSELGTGNSYEQYF
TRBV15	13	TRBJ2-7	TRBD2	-	TGTGCCACAGGGGGACTAGCGGGGGGCGAGCAGTACTTC	CATGGLAGGEQYF
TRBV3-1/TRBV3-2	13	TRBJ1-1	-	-	TGTGCCAGCAGCCGGCCGGGGAACACTGAAGCTTTCTTT	CASSRPGNTEAFF
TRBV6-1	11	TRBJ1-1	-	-	TGTGCCAGCAGTGAAGCGAGAGGGGCTTTCTTT	CASSEARGAFF
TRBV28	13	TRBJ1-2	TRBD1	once	TGTGCCAGCAGTTCGGGACAGGGAGGTGGCTACACCTTC	CASSSGQGGGYTF
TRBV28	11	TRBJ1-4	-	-	TGTGCCAGCTCCCCGGACAGAGCACTGTTTTTT	CASSPDRALFF
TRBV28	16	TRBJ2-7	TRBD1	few	TGTGCCAGCAGTGGGCAGACAGGGGCTCACTCCTACGAGCAGTACTTC	CASSGQTGAHSYEQYF
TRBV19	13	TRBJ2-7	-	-	TGTGCCAGTAGCCCCTCTCAGTCCTACGAGCAGTACTTC	CASSPSQSYEQYF
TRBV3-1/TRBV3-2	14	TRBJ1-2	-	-	TGTGCCAGCAGCCGGGCCGTTTGGGGCTCTGGCTACACCTTC	CASSRAVWGSGYTF
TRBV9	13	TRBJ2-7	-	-	TGTGCCAGCAGCCCCGGTCCAATCTACGAGCAGTACTTC	CASSPGPIYEQYF
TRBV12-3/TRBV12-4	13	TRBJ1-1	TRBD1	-	TGTGCCAGCAGAGACAGGGCGAACACTGAAGCTTTCTTT	CASRDRANTEAFF
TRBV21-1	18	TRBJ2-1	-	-	TGTGCCAACAGGACGGGGCTAGCGGGAGACCACTCGTACAATGAGCAGTTCTTC	CANRTGLAGDHSYNEQFF
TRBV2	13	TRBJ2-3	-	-	TGTGCCACCGCGACAGGGGAGGGTAATACGCAGTATTTT	CATATGEGNTQYF
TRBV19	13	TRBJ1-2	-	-	TGTGCCAGTAGCCCCAGGACACCGGGTGCCTACACCTTC	CASSPRTPGAYTF
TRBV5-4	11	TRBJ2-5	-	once	TGTGCCAGCAGCTTGGCGGAGACCCAGTACTTC	CASSLAETQYF
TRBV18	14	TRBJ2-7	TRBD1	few	TGTGCCAGCTCACCAGCAGGGGGCGGGTACGAGCAGTACTTC	CASSPAGGGYEQYF
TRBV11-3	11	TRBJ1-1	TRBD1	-	TGTGCCAGCAGAAGGGGGCCCGGGGCTTTCTTT	CASRRGPGAFF
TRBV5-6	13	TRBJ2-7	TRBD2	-	TGTGCCAGCAGCTTTCTAGCGGGGTTTGAGCAGTACTTC	CASSFLAGFEQYF
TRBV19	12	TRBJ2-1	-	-	TGTGCCAGTAGTATGTACTACAATGAGCAGTTCTTC	CASSMYYNEQFF
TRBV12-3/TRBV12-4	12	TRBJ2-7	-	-	TGTGCCAGCAGTTTCGACAGCTATGGGCAGTACTTC	CASSFDSYGQYF
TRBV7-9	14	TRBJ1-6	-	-	TGTGCCAGCAGCTCACAGGGAGGGGACTCACCCCTCCACTTT	CASSSQGGDSPLHF
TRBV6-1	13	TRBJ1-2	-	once	TGTGCCAGCAGTGAGCGGGGGGACTATGGCTACACCTTC	CASSERGDYGYTF
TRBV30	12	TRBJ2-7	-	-	TGTGCCTGGAGTGTGGATGAGGGCGAGCAGTACTTC	CAWSVDEGEQYF
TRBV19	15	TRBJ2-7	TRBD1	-	TGTGCCAGTAGTCCTTCCGGGACAGGGTCCTACGAGCAGTACTTC	CASSPSGTGSYEQYF
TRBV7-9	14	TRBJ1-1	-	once	TGTGCCAGCAGCTTAGGACAGGTAAACACTGAAGCTTTCTTT	CASSLGQVNTEAFF
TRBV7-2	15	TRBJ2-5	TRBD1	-	TGTGCCAGCAGTATGGGACAGTCAGATAAAGAGACCCAGTACTTC	CASSMGQSDKETQYF
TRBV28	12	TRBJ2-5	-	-	TGTGCCACCTCTTGGGGCGAAGAGACCCAGTACTTC	CATSWGEETQYF